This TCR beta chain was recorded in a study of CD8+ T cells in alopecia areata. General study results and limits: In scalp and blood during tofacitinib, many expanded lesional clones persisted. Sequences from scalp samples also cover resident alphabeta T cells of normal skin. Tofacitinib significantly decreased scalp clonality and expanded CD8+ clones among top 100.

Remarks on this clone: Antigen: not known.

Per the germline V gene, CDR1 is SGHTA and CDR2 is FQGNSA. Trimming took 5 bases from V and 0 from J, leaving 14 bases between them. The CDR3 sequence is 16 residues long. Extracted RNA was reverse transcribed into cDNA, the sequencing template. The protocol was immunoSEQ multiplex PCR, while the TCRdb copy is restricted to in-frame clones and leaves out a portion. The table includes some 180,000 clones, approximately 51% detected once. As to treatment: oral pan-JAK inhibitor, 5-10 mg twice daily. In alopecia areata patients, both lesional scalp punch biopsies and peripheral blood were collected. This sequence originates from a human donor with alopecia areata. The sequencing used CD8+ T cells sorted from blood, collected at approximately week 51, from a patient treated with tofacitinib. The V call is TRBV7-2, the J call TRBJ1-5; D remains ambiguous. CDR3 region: CASSPNGRGSNQPQHF. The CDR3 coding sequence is TGTGCCAGCAGCCCTAATGGGCGGGGTAGCAATCAGCCCCAGCATTTT.